Below are 2 T cell receptor beta chains sequenced from a single sample in a study of T-cell memory formation after mild COVID-19. MiXCR was run by TCRdb on the 5' RACE reads, yielding one entry per CDR3 protein. The sample consists of 40,000 to 45,000 distinct CDR3 sequences, approximately 6.8% of them appearing once. The sample taken for sequencing was PBMCs or a T cell subset sorted from them (not recorded which). The source is a man between 18 and 35 years old who had mild COVID-19 (a few samples of this study predate the infection). Cell type and time point are not known.

This clonotype appeared a few times. The J gene is TRBJ1-6, the V gene TRBV9; TRBD1 matches 9 bases. V dropped 0 bases and J dropped 3; count of bases not matched to a gene: 7. Germline lookup yields CDR1 SGDLS and CDR2 YYNGEE. This CDR3 comprises 18 residues. The CDR3 protein is CASSVEGTGWGYNSPLHF. In DNA form, the CDR3 reads TGTGCCAGCAGCGTAGAAGGGACAGGGTGGGGCTATAATTCACCCCTCCACTTT. Filled out from reference TRBV9 and TRBJ1-6, the complete variable domain reads DSGVTQTPKHLITATGQRVTLRCSPRSGDLSVYWYQQSLDQGLQFLIQYYNGEERAKGNILERFSAQQFPDLHSELNLSSLELGDSALYFCASSVEGTGWGYNSPLHFGNGTRLTVT.

Only a few counts were recorded for this clonotype. The chain uses TRBV7-2 and TRBJ2-2; the D is unclear. The CDR3 has 15 amino acids. Per germline, CDR1 SGHTA and CDR2 FQGNSA. V was trimmed by 5 bases and J by 1 base, leaving 11 bases between them. The CDR3 here is CASSPRALNTGELFF. CDR3 coding DNA: TGTGCCAGCAGCCCCCGGGCCCTGAACACCGGGGAGCTGTTTTTT.